The clone carrying this T cell receptor (beta chain) has only a few counts. Its antigen remains unidentified. Unique molecular identifiers were built into the TCR beta cDNA libraries. Each CDR3 protein is one row after TCRdb ran MiXCR on the PCR reads. In the table there are about 200,000 distinct CDR3 sequences, 29% of which are singletons. There are 13 residues in the CDR3. V was pared by 5 bases and J by 6 bases, with 11 bases between. The germline CDR1 and CDR2 sequences are SGHDN and FVKESK. The sample comes from a study of post-analysis software for immune sequencing data. Study findings and constraints: Roughly 5 TRBV segments, TRBV5-6, TRBV5-1 and TRBV20-1 among them, were found more frequent in patients than controls.

The chain is built from TRBV14 and TRBJ1-5; D remains ambiguous. The sample was blood. This TCR was sampled from a girl aged 2-17 years with multiple sclerosis. CDR3 amino acids: CASSSGSRQPQHF. In nucleotides, the CDR3 is TGTGCCAGCAGCTCGGGGTCCCGTCAGCCCCAGCATTTT.